A selection of T cell receptor beta chains follows, all from one sample in a study of cytomegalovirus exposure and HLA in healthy donors. Here immunoSEQ multiplex PCR was the method, and the copy in TCRdb shows in-frame clones only, minus some. Of over 80,000 clones listed, roughly 73% are singletons. The sequencing input was PBMCs. Receptors originate from a man aged 35-49 years in good health and CMV-seronegative. Both conserved end residues are part of each CDR3. Each record gives: V gene, D gene, J gene, clone size, CDR3 protein, CDR3 DNA. A D gene is named only where the DNA matches it firmly. A row's size may be missing; if present it is once, few, many or a size class.

V: TRBV9
D: -
J: TRBJ1-4
size: few
CDR3: CASSVEGATNEKLFF
DNA: TGTGCCAGCAGCGTAGAGGGGGCAACTAATGAAAAACTGTTTTTT

V: TRBV13
D: TRBD1
J: TRBJ2-7
size: -
CDR3: CASSLSPGTGTSSYEQYF
DNA: TGTGCCAGCAGCTTAAGTCCCGGGACAGGGACCTCCTCCTACGAGCAGTACTTC

V: TRBV28
D: -
J: TRBJ1-2
size: -
CDR3: CASSSPRRRGYGYTF
DNA: TGTGCCAGCAGTTCTCCCCGCAGGAGGGGCTATGGCTACACCTTC

V: TRBV19
D: TRBD2
J: TRBJ2-3
size: -
CDR3: CASSIGGGHTDTQYF
DNA: TGTGCCAGTAGTATAGGCGGGGGGCACACAGATACGCAGTATTTT

V: TRBV6-5
D: -
J: TRBJ2-1
size: -
CDR3: CASQWAPGYNEQFF
DNA: TGTGCCAGTCAATGGGCCCCGGGGTACAATGAGCAGTTCTTC

V: TRBV5-4
D: TRBD1
J: TRBJ1-6
size: once
CDR3: CASSLEKGGTALHF
DNA: TGTGCCAGCAGCTTGGAGAAGGGCGGGACAGCCCTCCACTTT

V: TRBV25-1
D: -
J: TRBJ1-3
size: -
CDR3: CASSERDLSSGNTIYF
DNA: TGTGCCAGCAGTGAGCGGGACCTTAGCTCTGGAAACACCATATATTTT

V: TRBV19
D: -
J: TRBJ2-1
size: -
CDR3: CASSPTGLRYNEQFF
DNA: TGTGCCAGTAGTCCCACAGGGCTCAGGTACAATGAGCAGTTCTTC

V: TRBV6-1
D: TRBD1
J: TRBJ2-7
size: -
CDR3: CASSVSRKGAGESSYEQYF
DNA: TGTGCCAGCAGTGTATCGAGGAAGGGGGCAGGCGAGAGCTCCTACGAGCAGTACTTC

V: TRBV19
D: TRBD1
J: TRBJ2-7
size: -
CDR3: CASSTQTGTGSYEQYF
DNA: TGTGCCAGTAGTACTCAAACCGGGACAGGGTCCTACGAGCAGTACTTC

V: TRBV5-1
D: TRBD1
J: TRBJ2-5
size: -
CDR3: CASSLTGVEWETQYF
DNA: TGCGCCAGCAGCTTGACAGGGGTGGAGTGGGAGACCCAGTACTTC

V: TRBV6-6
D: -
J: TRBJ1-4
size: many
CDR3: CASTWDIGTNEKLFF
DNA: TGTGCCAGCACCTGGGACATCGGAACTAATGAAAAACTGTTTTTT

V: TRBV5-1
D: -
J: TRBJ2-5
size: -
CDR3: CASSLGIPGPGGETQYF
DNA: TGCGCCAGCAGCTTGGGCATCCCGGGTCCCGGTGGGGAGACCCAGTACTTC

V: TRBV5-4
D: TRBD2
J: TRBJ2-3
size: -
CDR3: CASSGTSGGPLTDTQYF
DNA: TGTGCCAGCAGTGGGACTAGCGGGGGTCCGCTGACAGATACGCAGTATTTT

V: TRBV11-2
D: -
J: TRBJ2-6
size: -
CDR3: CASSRQVSGANVLTF
DNA: TGTGCCAGCAGCCGACAAGTCTCTGGGGCCAACGTCCTGACTTTC

V: TRBV5-1
D: TRBD1
J: TRBJ1-6
size: -
CDR3: CASSGGTAQRDSPLHF
DNA: TGCGCCAGCAGCGGAGGGACAGCCCAAAGGGATTCACCCCTCCACTTT